These 16 T cell receptor beta chains were sequenced from one sample in a study of identifying expanded T cells in peripheral blood. Clones were read by immunoSEQ multiplex PCR, and TCRdb kept only the in-frame ones, dropping some. Of roughly 84,000 clones detected, roughly 90% appear once; the ten largest clones hold roughly 7%. Sequencing input: blood. These receptors originate from a person aged 18-69 years in good health.

The genes are TRBV7-9 and TRBJ1-1, with D tentatively TRBD1 (5 bases). V was shortened by 5 bases and J by 3 bases, with 10 bases between the two germline ends. CDR1 is SEHNR, CDR2 FQNEAQ, per germline (reference sequence). CDR3 length: 13 amino acids. The CDR3 DNA reads as TGTGCCAGCAGCGTGTTAGGGGACACTGAAGCTTTCTTT. Residues: CASSVLGDTEAFF.

The chain links TRBV19 to TRBJ2-7, with 7 bases matching TRBD1. J lost 2 bases, V lost 6 bases, and 7 bases had no gene match. CDR3 size: 14 residues. Germline CDR1 LNHDA, CDR2 SQIVND (reference sequence). The DNA of the CDR3 is TGTGCCAGTAGCGAGACAGGGATAACCTACGAGCAGTACTTC. Residues: CASSETGITYEQYF.

This clone has just a few counts. This chain joins TRBV5-4 and TRBJ2-7; 7 bases are a match to TRBD1. CDR3 length: 13 residues. The germline gives CDR1 SGHNT, CDR2 YYREEE (reference sequence). Here the CDR3 reads CALTGDSSYEQYF. The CDR3, as DNA: TGTGCACTTACAGGGGATAGCTCCTACGAGCAGTACTTC.

The V and J genes are TRBV9 and TRBJ2-1; a possible D gene is TRBD2 (5 bases). V was trimmed by 0 bases and J by 9 bases, leaving 13 bases between them. CDR3 length: 14 amino acids. From germline, CDR1 is SGDLS and CDR2 YYNGEE. CDR3 sequence reads: CASSVASSHGEQFF. The CDR3 nucleotides read TGTGCCAGCAGCGTAGCCTCTAGCCACGGTGAGCAGTTCTTC.

V usage is TRBV30 and J usage is TRBJ1-1, with TRBD1 matching over 8 bases. Germline lookup yields CDR1 GTSNPN and CDR2 SVGIG (reference sequence). The CDR3 length is 16 residues. J gave up 4 bases and V 2 bases, and 12 bases lay outside the gene matches. The CDR3 sequence: CAWSPERQGWSTEAFF. DNA of the CDR3: TGTGCCTGGAGTCCCGAACGACAGGGGTGGTCCACTGAAGCTTTCTTT.

The chain combines TRBV5-4 with TRBJ2-2, with D possibly matching TRBD1 (6 bases). Trimming took off 0 bases at V and 3 bases at J, with 9 bases between the two ends. The CDR3 runs 15 residues. Germline V gene lookup returns CDR1 SGHNT and CDR2 YYREEE (reference sequence). Here the CDR3 reads CASSLGQGHTGELFF. The CDR3 DNA reads as TGTGCCAGCAGCTTGGGTCAGGGGCACACCGGGGAGCTGTTTTTT.

V is TRBV19 and J is TRBJ1-2; the match to TRBD1 covers 8 bases. Germline values: CDR1 LNHDA, CDR2 SQIVND (reference sequence). Germline trimming cut 5 bases from V and 3 bases from J; bases unmatched to any gene: 8. The CDR3 consists of 15 residues. DNA for the CDR3: TGTGCCAGTAGTCCCCAGGGGGCCGGGCACTATGGCTACACCTTC. Translation gives CASSPQGAGHYGYTF.

This chain connects TRBV6-1 to TRBJ2-2, with a tentative D call TRBD2 (6 bases). Trimming took 1 base from V and 5 from J, leaving 17 bases between them. Germline values: CDR1 MNHNS, CDR2 SASEGT. The CDR3 spans 17 residues. The CDR3 loop reads CASSEELGGAWTGELFF. CDR3 DNA sequence: TGTGCCAGCAGTGAAGAGTTGGGGGGAGCTTGGACCGGGGAGCTGTTTTTT.

This clone came up once. The J gene is TRBJ2-2, the V gene TRBV7-9, with unresolved D. Germline assignment: CDR1 SEHNR and CDR2 FQNEAQ (reference sequence). The CDR3 has 15 residues. V was shortened by 2 bases and J by 6 bases, with 13 bases between the two germline ends. CDR3 DNA: TGTGCCAGCAGCTTATCTCCCTCGGACGCCGGGGAGCTGTTTTTT. Its protein product is CASSLSPSDAGELFF.

The chain recombines TRBV11-1 with TRBJ2-7; 8 bases are a match to TRBD1. This CDR3 has 14 residues. The germline CDR1 and CDR2 sequences are SGHAT and FQDESV (reference sequence). V lost 3 bases, J lost 3 bases, and 4 bases stayed unmatched. CDR3 region: CASSFTGGRYEQYF. In DNA form, the CDR3 reads TGTGCCAGCAGCTTTACAGGGGGTCGCTACGAGCAGTACTTC.

V usage is TRBV5-1 and J usage is TRBJ2-3; 11 bases map to TRBD1. This CDR3 has 15 amino acids. The V and J ends lost 5 bases and 1 base, in that order; junction bases with no gene match: 3. The germline CDR1 and CDR2 sequences are SGHRS and YFSETQ. CDR3 residues: CASRSGQGGTDTQYF. For the CDR3, the DNA is TGCGCCAGCAGATCGGGACAGGGGGGCACAGATACGCAGTATTTT. The full variable domain, its missing parts supplied by reference TRBV5-1 and TRBJ2-3, is KAGVTQTPRYLIKTRGQQVTLSCSPISGHRSVSWYQQTPGQGLQFLFEYFSETQRNKGNFPGRFSGRQFSNSRSEMNVSTLELGDSALYLCASRSGQGGTDTQYFGPGTRLTVL.

J is TRBJ1-1 and V is TRBV5-4; weak D call: TRBD1 (5 bases). V lost 7 bases and J 1 base, leaving 17 bases between the germline ends. CDR1 and CDR2 (germline): SGHNT, YYREEE (reference sequence). The CDR3 is 15 residues long. CDR3 in DNA: TGTGCCAGCGCAGGTTGGGGGGAGTCGAACACTGAAGCTTTCTTT. It specifies CASAGWGESNTEAFF.

This chain joins TRBV15 and TRBJ1-1; D perhaps matches TRBD1 (5 bases). Germline V gene data show CDR1 as LNHNV and CDR2 as YYDKDF (reference sequence). There are 13 residues in the CDR3. Trimming left V 8 bases short and J 3 bases short, with 13 bases between. In nucleotides, the CDR3 is TGTGCCACCGGGATAGGGACCTACACTGAAGCTTTCTTT. Translation: CATGIGTYTEAFF. The full variable domain, in which reference TRBV15 and TRBJ1-1 provide the parts outside the CDR3, is DAMVIQNPRYQVTQFGKPVTLSCSQTLNHNVMYWYQQKSSQAPKLLFHYYDKDFNNEADTPDNFQSRRPNTSFCFLDIRSPGLGDTAMYLCATGIGTYTEAFFGQGTRLTVV.

The chain joins TRBV5-1 to TRBJ2-7; TRBD1 matches at 11 bases. CDR3 length: 16 residues. V lost 3 bases, J lost 4 bases, and 9 bases stayed unmatched. CDR1 is SGHRS, CDR2 YFSETQ, per germline. The CDR3 loop is CASSSGPGQGVYEQYF. CDR3 coding DNA: TGCGCCAGCAGCTCGGGACCGGGACAGGGGGTATACGAGCAGTACTTC. The complete variable domain, with remaining parts taken from reference TRBV5-1 and TRBJ2-7, reads KAGVTQTPRYLIKTRGQQVTLSCSPISGHRSVSWYQQTPGQGLQFLFEYFSETQRNKGNFPGRFSGRQFSNSRSEMNVSTLELGDSALYLCASSSGPGQGVYEQYFGPGTRLTVT.

Concerning this clone: The same CDR3 arises from other DNA sequences in this sample as well. The rearrangement joins TRBV18 to TRBJ2-3; unclear D gene. The CDR3 has 12 amino acids. Germline assignment: CDR1 KGHSH and CDR2 LQKENI. The germline V and J ends were trimmed by 2 bases and 3 bases, with 3 bases remaining between them. The CDR3 DNA follows: TGTGCCAGCTCACCAAGGACAGATACGCAGTATTTT. Its protein is CASSPRTDTQYF.

The chain couples TRBV6-6 to TRBJ1-3; 10 positions match TRBD1. Germline CDR1 reads MNHNY; CDR2 reads SVGAGI (reference sequence). The CDR3 contains 16 residues. The V segment lost 2 bases and the J segment 2 bases; nucleotides outside the gene matches: 3. In nucleotides, the CDR3 is TGTGCCAGCAGTTACACGGACAGGGGGACTGGAAACACCATATATTTT. It yields the protein CASSYTDRGTGNTIYF.